The TCR beta chain under discussion was sequenced for a study of PD-L1 blockade in urothelial cancer (dated by TCRdb to about 2017). About the investigation overall: Therapy was started at some point between 2014 and 2016 for all patients, and atezolizumab 1,200 mg was administered intravenously every 3 weeks. About 10 patients achieved durable clinical benefit and approximately 20 did not. Pretreatment blood TCR-seq was available for fewer than 30 patients, at least one posttreatment blood collection was obtained for about 24 patients, and tumor TCR-seq was available for about 24 patients. Blood samples were analyzed at two time points: 3 weeks after treatment start (second dose) and 6 weeks after treatment start. Durable clinical benefit meant progression-free survival longer than 6 months, and TCR features were also tested against progression-free and overall survival. In the same patients who had TCR sequencing, pretreatment tumors also underwent whole exome sequencing and RNA sequencing. Pretreatment tumor samples, along with matched peripheral blood collected serially before and after atezolizumab treatment, underwent TCR sequencing. Patients had an ECOG performance status of 0 or 1 and had received between 0 and 3 prior chemotherapy regimens. An exploratory multi-omic analysis was conducted of the somatic, immune and clinical correlates of response to PD-L1 blockade with atezolizumab in urothelial cancer. About 90% of the roughly 29 patients were identified as males with urothelial cancer of bladder origin, and a prior smoking history was reported by 18 of 29 patients. A median of 141,255 T cells and 80,000 or so unique TCRs was obtained from blood samples, and a median clonality of approximately 0.08 was observed. On the study overall, not on this receptor specifically: At 3 weeks after the start of treatment, tumor-associated TCR clones in peripheral blood had expanded more in patients with durable benefit (n ≈ 20, p = 0.022). Small sample size (n ≈ 29) and many exploratory analyses mean the results are intended to be hypothesis-generating. A pretreatment peripheral blood TCR clonality below the median was linked to improved progression-free and overall survival.

CDR1 is given as MNHEY and CDR2 as SMNVEV, both from the germline V gene (reference sequence). V is cut by 3 bases and J by 0 bases, and the space between the germline ends is 2 bases. Inclusive of the bounding cysteine and phenylalanine, the CDR3 is 12 residues long. CDR3 DNA is the only sequence kept; it has 36 bases, read in frame from the first base. To estimate absolute template abundance from read counts, synthetic TCR analog templates were spiked into each PCR. TCRbeta CDR3 regions were amplified from genomic DNA with bias-controlled V and J gene primers using the immunoSEQ assay. Rearranged TCRbeta segments were sequenced at approximately 20X coverage. Under the source paper's analysis protocol: Clustering was used to correct sequencing errors, and CDR3s were annotated against IMGT so that V, D and J genes could be assigned. Out-of-frame and stop-codon sequences were excluded, and only productive TCRbeta rearrangements were used in downstream analyses. To compute clonality, Shannon entropy was normalized by the log of the number of unique productive sequences and then subtracted from one. Fisher's exact test with Benjamini-Hochberg correction, using a cutoff of adjusted p below 0.01, was how clones that differed between time points or between blood and tumor were identified. TCRdb retrieved this table from immuneACCESS and kept in-frame rearrangements only. Not all clones are present; in checked studies, unresolved V genes account for under half, and no reason is known for the remainder. V and J calls and clone size are copied from that table; D and trimming were computed from the DNA. Within this sample are 35,000 to 50,000 clones, with more than 65% of them counted one time only. Approximately 2.9% of the sample is in the top ten clones.

A word on this clone: The specificity of this receptor is unknown. Within one base of it there is no much larger clone, and no base qualities were kept.

A total of around 30 patients with locally advanced or metastatic urothelial carcinoma, treated at Memorial Sloan Kettering on a trial protocol, made up the cohort. Peripheral blood mononuclear cells were collected from each patient pretreatment and during treatment, giving between 1 and 8 total time points per patient. The Qiagen DNeasy Blood extraction kit was used to purify genomic DNA from total PBMCs and tumor samples. PBMCs were collected pretreatment and during treatment and were isolated and stored as previously described. Recombination linked TRBV27 to TRBJ1-2; the D gene lacks a confident call. The clonotype comes from an older man with urothelial cancer. The material was PBMCs, obtained around atezolizumab (anti-PD-L1) treatment. CDR3 region: CASSFSNYGYTF. The nucleotide sequence is TGTGCCAGCAGTTTCTCTAACTATGGCTACACCTTC.